What follows is one T cell receptor (beta chain) and its context. What it binds is unknown. Germline values: CDR1 SGDLS, CDR2 YYNGEE. The CDR3 extends over 16 amino acids. The V and J ends lost 3 bases and 3 bases, in that order; junction bases with no gene match: 3. The data originate from a study of shared clonotypes between healthy human individuals. Study overall: Donors were two women and a few men aged 18 to 49.

Sequenced by immunoSEQ multiplex PCR; TCRdb stores in-frame clones only, minus some. The sample has around 450,000 clones, 70% to 80% seen once; the top ten hold less than 15%. Study-level results: Among donors, sharing of clonotypes was expected to be affected by sequencing depth.

Sequenced sample: PBMCs. The chain recombines TRBV9 with TRBJ2-3; 14 bases match TRBD2. This receptor was identified in a middle-aged woman in good health. Some clones in this sample may be carry-over from other donors' samples. The CDR3 coding sequence is TGTGCCAGCAGCGCGGGACTAGCGGGAGTGACAGATACGCAGTATTTT. This encodes CASSAGLAGVTDTQYF.